Listed below are T cell receptor beta chains from one sample, sequenced in a study of T cell responses to AZD1222 COVID-19 vaccine. The assay was immunoSEQ multiplex PCR, and TCRdb's table has in-frame clones only and misses some. The sample comprises roughly 80,000 clones, around 89% of which are singletons, and around 4.5% rests with the top ten. This specimen consisted of peripheral blood, obtained on day 0 of MenACWY control vaccination. These receptors all come from an adult in good health. Both conserved end residues are part of each CDR3. The order of the fields is clone size, J gene, V gene, D gene, CDR3 DNA, CDR3 protein. A D gene is named only where the DNA matches it firmly. Expanded clones are given a class, and other clones once, few, many or no size at all.

.	TRBJ1-3	TRBV5-1	.	TGCGCCAGCAGCTTGATGGGGGGCTCTGGAAACACCATATATTTT	CASSLMGGSGNTIYF
.	TRBJ1-3	TRBV9	TRBD1	TGTGCCAGCAGCTCACAACCCACAGGGGCTGGAAACACCATATATTTT	CASSSQPTGAGNTIYF
.	TRBJ1-5	TRBV19	TRBD1	TGTGCCAGTAGAAGAACCGGGGGACAGGGGGGTCAGCCCCAGCATTTT	CASRRTGGQGGQPQHF
.	TRBJ1-1	TRBV20-1	.	TGCAGTGCGAAAGGAAACACTGAAGCTTTCTTT	CSAKGNTEAFF
.	TRBJ2-2	TRBV7-9	.	TGTGCCAGCAGCTCCGGACCAGCGGAGAACACCGGGGAGCTGTTTTTT	CASSSGPAENTGELFF
.	TRBJ2-7	TRBV27	TRBD1	TGTGCCAGCAGTTTAGCCACAACCGGGACAGGAGTCAACGAGCAGTACTTC	CASSLATTGTGVNEQYF
.	TRBJ2-7	TRBV3-1/TRBV3-2	.	TGTGCCAGCAGCCAAGATCCGGTCCGGAGGCCCCTTATCTCCTACGAGCAGTACTTC	CASSQDPVRRPLISYEQYF
.	TRBJ2-4	TRBV9	.	TGTGCCAGCAGCGTAGGGGGCAAAAACATTCAGTACTTC	CASSVGGKNIQYF
.	TRBJ1-1	TRBV30	.	TGTGCCTGGAGTGGTGGGCCGCATGAAGCTTTCTTT	CAWSGGPHEAFF
once	TRBJ1-6	TRBV18	TRBD1	TGTGCCAGCTCCCGGGACAGGGCTAATTCACCCCTCCACTTT	CASSRDRANSPLHF
once	TRBJ2-2	TRBV14	TRBD2	TGTGCCAGCAGCCAGCGGACTAGTCATAGGTCCGGGGAGCTGTTTTTT	CASSQRTSHRSGELFF
once	TRBJ2-1	TRBV5-6	TRBD2	TGTGCCAGCAGCTTTTTTCTAGCGGGAGGCCATGAGCAGTTCTTC	CASSFFLAGGHEQFF
.	TRBJ2-2	TRBV27	TRBD2	TGTGCCAGCAGTTTGGGGACTAGCGGGAGACCTGGGGAGCTGTTTTTT	CASSLGTSGRPGELFF
once	TRBJ2-1	TRBV10-3	TRBD2	TGTGCCATCAGGATGCTAGCGGGTTGGGGCAATGAGCAGTTCTTC	CAIRMLAGWGNEQFF
.	TRBJ2-1	TRBV6-2/TRBV6-3	TRBD2	TGTGCCAGCAGTAGCGGGAGAGAAGGGAATGAGCAGTTCTTC	CASSSGREGNEQFF
.	TRBJ2-3	TRBV28	.	TGTGCCAGCAGTTTATTGAACACAGATACGCAGTATTTT	CASSLLNTDTQYF
.	TRBJ2-6	TRBV7-2	TRBD2	TGTGCCAGCAGCGCGGGAGGTGGGGCCAACGTCCTGACTTTC	CASSAGGGANVLTF
.	TRBJ2-3	TRBV24-1	.	TGTGCCACCAGTGACTTACTAGCCGATACGCAGTATTTT	CATSDLLADTQYF
.	TRBJ2-3	TRBV18	TRBD2	TGTGCCAGCTCACCACTGGCTAGCGGGAGGGTCGCAGATACGCAGTATTTT	CASSPLASGRVADTQYF
.	TRBJ1-1	TRBV7-9	.	TGTGCCAGCAGCCCTCCAGGACGGATGAACACTGAAGCTTTCTTT	CASSPPGRMNTEAFF
.	TRBJ1-2	TRBV12-3/TRBV12-4	.	TGTGCCAGCAGCCGAGACAGAGATGGCTACACCTTC	CASSRDRDGYTF
.	TRBJ2-5	TRBV28	TRBD2	TGTGCCAGCACCGGGATTAGCGGGAGCTGGGAGACCCAGTACTTC	CASTGISGSWETQYF
.	TRBJ2-3	TRBV15	.	TGTGCCACCAGCAGATTGAGGGATACAGATACGCAGTATTTT	CATSRLRDTDTQYF
.	TRBJ1-2	TRBV18	.	TGTGCCAGCTCAGGGGCCGGTGGGGTCGGCTATGGCTACACCTTC	CASSGAGGVGYGYTF
.	TRBJ2-7	TRBV7-2	.	TGTGCCAGCAGCTTAGACAGTTTAAGTTACGAGCAGTACTTC	CASSLDSLSYEQYF
.	TRBJ1-1	TRBV12-3/TRBV12-4	.	TGTGCCAGCAGATGGACAGCAACCACTGAAGCTTTCTTT	CASRWTATTEAFF
.	TRBJ2-3	TRBV27	.	TGTGCCAGCAGTTTCTCTCGGTTCACAGATACGCAGTATTTT	CASSFSRFTDTQYF
once	TRBJ1-4	TRBV14	.	TGTGCCAGCAGCCTAGTCCACTTCGCAACTAATGAAAAACTGTTTTTT	CASSLVHFATNEKLFF
.	TRBJ1-1	TRBV18	.	TGTGCCAGCTCACTCGCCGGGTCTGAAGCTTTCTTT	CASSLAGSEAFF
.	TRBJ2-5	TRBV27	TRBD2	TGTGCCAGCAGTTTATATATAGCGGGAGGGCCGGAGACCCAGTACTTC	CASSLYIAGGPETQYF
few	TRBJ1-1	TRBV29-1	.	TGCTCACATATTCGGGTCTGGGAAGCTTTCTTT	CSHIRVWEAFF
.	TRBJ1-5	TRBV10-3	.	TGTGCCATCAGTCGGTCTATCAATCAGCCCCAGCATTTT	CAISRSINQPQHF
.	TRBJ2-1	TRBV7-2	.	TGTGCCAGCAGCTTAGGCGTCTATGAGCAGTTCTTC	CASSLGVYEQFF
.	TRBJ2-7	TRBV4-3	.	TGCGCCAGCAGCCCGTTCGAGTCAGCGGGTGACTACGAGCAGTACTTC	CASSPFESAGDYEQYF
.	TRBJ1-1	TRBV21-1	.	TGTGCCAGCAATCCTACAGGAGGGGGCGTGGGAGCTTTCTTT	CASNPTGGGVGAFF
.	TRBJ1-2	TRBV5-8	.	TGTGCCAGCAGCTTTCGGGACGGTGAAGGAAACTATGGCTACACCTTC	CASSFRDGEGNYGYTF
.	TRBJ2-1	TRBV6-2/TRBV6-3	.	TGTGCCAGCAGTGCCCCGGCCAATGAGCAGTTCTTC	CASSAPANEQFF
once	TRBJ2-4	TRBV7-9	TRBD2	TGTGCCAGCAGTCTAGCGGGTCCTGTCAAAAACATTCAGTACTTC	CASSLAGPVKNIQYF
.	TRBJ1-4	TRBV9	.	TGTGCCAGCAGCGGCCGGACGGGGGTTGAAAAACTGTTTTTT	CASSGRTGVEKLFF
.	TRBJ1-3	TRBV29-1	.	TGCAGCGTTGAAGAGCCACCGGGGAACACCATATATTTT	CSVEEPPGNTIYF
.	TRBJ2-5	TRBV14	.	TGTGCCAGCAGCCTAGGCTGGGAGGTAGAGACCCAGTACTTC	CASSLGWEVETQYF
.	TRBJ1-4	TRBV28	TRBD1	TGTGCCAGCAGTTCGGGACAGGGAGCCTCAACTAATGAAAAACTGTTTTTT	CASSSGQGASTNEKLFF
.	TRBJ2-1	TRBV7-2	.	TGTGCCAGCAGCTTGGGTCCTGACAATGAGCAGTTCTTC	CASSLGPDNEQFF
.	TRBJ2-7	TRBV6-5	.	TGTGCCAGCAGCCCCTCACCCTACGAGCAGTACTTC	CASSPSPYEQYF
.	TRBJ1-3	TRBV7-2	.	TGTGCCAGCAGCTTGGCCGAGAGGGTGGTATCTGGAAACACCATATATTTT	CASSLAERVVSGNTIYF
.	TRBJ2-2	TRBV7-3	TRBD1	TGTGCCAGCAGCTTAGAGTACGCAGGGGGCTCCGGGGAGCTGTTTTTT	CASSLEYAGGSGELFF
.	TRBJ1-2	TRBV28	.	TGTGCCAGCAGTTTATATTCAGGGGTCTATGGCTACACCTTC	CASSLYSGVYGYTF
.	TRBJ1-1	TRBV19	.	TGTGCCAGTAGTTTTCTACTCCTTCCAGGGGAAAAGAACACTGAAGCTTTCTTT	CASSFLLLPGEKNTEAFF
.	TRBJ1-2	TRBV10-3	.	TGTGCCATCAGTGAGTCGTCAGGGCGCCCTTATGGCTACACCTTC	CAISESSGRPYGYTF
.	TRBJ2-7	TRBV27	.	TGTGCCAGCAGCCCGAATGGCTTACCCTACGAGCAGTACTTC	CASSPNGLPYEQYF
.	TRBJ1-1	TRBV11-1	TRBD1	TGTGCCAGCAGCTCAACAGGGGAGGCGAACACTGAAGCTTTCTTT	CASSSTGEANTEAFF
.	TRBJ1-1	TRBV28	.	TGTGCCAGCGTGACCACTGAAGCTTTCTTT	CASVTTEAFF
.	TRBJ2-1	TRBV5-8	.	TGTGCCAGCAGCTTGGGACTACCTCAGACCAATGAGCAGTTCTTC	CASSLGLPQTNEQFF